A single sample gave rise to the 28 T cell receptor beta chains below, sequenced in a study of identifying expanded T cells in peripheral blood. Generated by immunoSEQ multiplex PCR, the TCRdb table keeps only in-frame clones and is missing some. The repertoire holds 85,000 to 95,000 clones, 88% seen once, with about 4.2% in the top ten. Source material: blood. The receptors shown here come from a person aged 18 to 75 in good health.

The rearrangement joins TRBV19 to TRBJ2-5, with TRBD1 matching over 7 bases. The CDR3 spans 14 residues. Germline values: CDR1 LNHDA, CDR2 SQIVND (reference sequence). The trim removed 5 bases at V and 2 bases at J, leaving 5 bases unmatched. The CDR3: CASSLRTGQETQYF. CDR3 sequence (DNA): TGTGCCAGTAGTCTCCGGACAGGACAAGAGACCCAGTACTTC. Drawing the rest from reference TRBV19 and TRBJ2-5, the complete variable domain is DGGITQSPKYLFRKEGQNVTLSCEQNLNHDAMYWYRQDPGQGLRLIYYSQIVNDFQKGDIAEGYSVSREKKESFPLTVTSAQKNPTAFYLCASSLRTGQETQYFGPGTRLLVL.

This clone showed up just once. J is TRBJ2-7 and V is TRBV11-2; 11 positions agree with TRBD2. CDR3 size: 16 residues. V lost 0 bases to trimming and J lost 4 bases; unmatched junction nucleotides: 5. Germline assignment: CDR1 SGHAT and CDR2 FQNNGV. CDR3 region: CASSLDLGLAAYEQYF. CDR3 coding DNA: TGTGCCAGCAGCTTAGATCTGGGACTAGCGGCATACGAGCAGTACTTC.

V gene TRBV5-4 combines with J gene TRBJ2-2; 7 bases map to TRBD1. The CDR3 has 14 residues. CDR1 and CDR2 from the germline V gene are SGHNT and YYREEE (reference sequence). The V gene end was trimmed by 5 bases and the J gene end by 0 bases; junction bases not matched to a gene: 1. DNA of the CDR3: TGTGCCAGCAGGGACAGGTCGAACACCGGGGAGCTGTTTTTT. Its protein product is CASRDRSNTGELFF. The full variable domain, its missing parts supplied by reference TRBV5-4 and TRBJ2-2, is ETGVTQSPTHLIKTRGQQVTLRCSSQSGHNTVSWYQQALGQGPQFIFQYYREEENGRGNFPPRFSGLQFPNYSSELNVNALELDDSALYLCASRDRSNTGELFFGEGSRLTVL.

The rearrangement joins TRBV5-4 to TRBJ1-4; 7 bases line up with TRBD1. Trimming at V came to 0 bases and at J to 7 bases, leaving 3 bases not matched to a gene. The CDR3 loop spans 14 amino acids. CDR1 SGHNT and CDR2 YYREEE come from the germline V gene (reference sequence). The CDR3 nucleotides read TGTGCCAGCAGCTTGGGGTCAGGGGGTGAAAAACTGTTTTTT. Translated, it gives CASSLGSGGEKLFF.

The chain combines TRBV19 with TRBJ2-5; D is uncertain. Trimming left V 1 base short and J 0 bases short, with 6 bases between. Germline CDR1 LNHDA, CDR2 SQIVND (reference sequence). This CDR3 comprises 14 residues. The CDR3 nucleotides are TGTGCCAGTAGTATAGGAGTAAACCAAGAGACCCAGTACTTC. As protein: CASSIGVNQETQYF.

J is TRBJ1-4 and V is TRBV6-6; 7 bases match TRBD1. The germline V gene has CDR1 MNHNY and CDR2 SVGAGI (reference sequence). After removal of 4 bases from V and 5 bases from J, the junction contained 4 bases not matched to a gene. CDR3 length: 14 residues. The CDR3 loop is CASSSGQPNEKLFF. As DNA, the CDR3 is TGTGCCAGCAGTTCGGGACAGCCGAATGAAAAACTGTTTTTT.

In its sample, this clone was seen a few times. The chain's CDR3 is CASSEEVIRSGNTIYF. DNA of the CDR3: TGTGCCAGCAGTGAAGAGGTCATTAGATCTGGAAACACCATATATTTT. The rearrangement links TRBV6-1 to TRBJ1-3; D call uncertain. The CDR3 is made up of 16 amino acids. Trimming took 1 base from V and 1 from J, leaving 11 bases between them. CDR1 and CDR2 from the germline V gene are MNHNS and SASEGT.

V usage is TRBV30 and J usage is TRBJ2-5; D is possibly TRBD2 (5 bases). The CDR3 length is 16 residues. The germline CDR1 and CDR2 sequences are GTSNPN and SVGIG (reference sequence). Between the trimmed V and J ends, which lost 2 bases and 3 bases, there was a span of 19 bases. The CDR3 bases are TGTGCCTGGAGTCCTGCCCGCTTTAGCGCGGAAGAGACCCAGTACTTC. This gives the protein CAWSPARFSAEETQYF.

The rearrangement uses TRBV28 and TRBJ1-5, with TRBD1 as a possible D gene (6 bases). Germline CDR1 is MDHEN and CDR2 is SYDVKM. V shed 3 bases and J shed 4 bases, with 13 bases lying between them. This CDR3 is 15 amino acids long. CDR3 sequence reads: CASSFPRGRNQPQHF. DNA for the CDR3: TGTGCCAGCAGTTTCCCCAGGGGTCGAAATCAGCCCCAGCATTTT. The whole variable domain, filled in from reference TRBV28 and TRBJ1-5, reads DVKVTQSSRYLVKRTGEKVFLECVQDMDHENMFWYRQDPGLGLRLIYFSYDVKMKEKGDIPEGYSVSREKKERFSLILESASTNQTSMYLCASSFPRGRNQPQHFGDGTRLSIL.

This chain joins TRBV7-2 and TRBJ2-7; 7 bases are a match to TRBD2. The germline V gene has CDR1 SGHTA and CDR2 FQGNSA. The V gene end was trimmed by 1 base and the J gene end by 7 bases; junction bases not matched to a gene: 10. The CDR3 has 15 amino acids. The CDR3 sequence: CASSLGGVAGKEQYF. The CDR3 bases are TGTGCCAGCAGCTTAGGGGGAGTAGCGGGTAAGGAGCAGTACTTC.

In its sample, this clone was seen a few times. The V call is TRBV7-2, the J call TRBJ2-7; D is perhaps TRBD1 or TRBD2 (5 bases each). The length of the CDR3 is 15 residues. Germline V CDR1 and CDR2: SGHTA, FQGNSA. The V gene lost 2 bases and the J gene lost 2 bases, with 13 bases spanning the gap. CDR3 coding DNA: TGTGCCAGCAGCTTATCTCGGGGCAACACCTACGAGCAGTACTTC. Encoded protein: CASSLSRGNTYEQYF.

This clone was observed once. The V call is TRBV5-4, the J call TRBJ1-5; D possibly corresponds to TRBD1 (6 bases). V was trimmed by 0 bases and J by 2 bases, leaving 12 bases between them. The CDR3 contains 16 residues. The germline V gene has CDR1 SGHNT and CDR2 YYREEE (reference sequence). The CDR3 is CASSLDGGGGNQPQHF. Here the CDR3 DNA reads TGTGCCAGCAGCTTGGATGGGGGCGGTGGCAATCAGCCCCAGCATTTT. Complete variable domain (other parts from reference TRBV5-4 and TRBJ1-5): ETGVTQSPTHLIKTRGQQVTLRCSSQSGHNTVSWYQQALGQGPQFIFQYYREEENGRGNFPPRFSGLQFPNYSSELNVNALELDDSALYLCASSLDGGGGNQPQHFGDGTRLSIL.

V usage is TRBV19 and J usage is TRBJ2-5; TRBD2 matches at 13 bases. J lost 5 bases, V lost 1 base, and 7 bases had no gene match. Germline CDR1 and CDR2: LNHDA and SQIVND (reference sequence). This CDR3 spans 17 amino acids. CDR3 amino acids: CASSIALAGGPSETQYF. DNA for the CDR3: TGTGCCAGTAGTATAGCACTAGCGGGGGGGCCCTCCGAGACCCAGTACTTC.

The CDR3 reads CASSSWGQAALGYTF. In DNA, the CDR3 is TGTGCCAGTAGTTCCTGGGGGCAGGCCGCCCTTGGCTACACCTTC. This chain connects TRBV19 to TRBJ1-2; a weak D match, TRBD1 (6 bases). V lost 5 bases and J 7 bases, leaving 20 bases between the germline ends. This CDR3 region has 15 residues. CDR1 and CDR2 from the germline V gene are LNHDA and SQIVND (reference sequence).

J is TRBJ2-2 and V is TRBV27, with 9 bases lining up with TRBD1. The germline CDR1 and CDR2 sequences are MNHEY and SMNVEV (reference sequence). The V and J ends lost 2 bases and 5 bases, in that order; junction bases with no gene match: 3. The CDR3 has 15 amino acids. CDR3 DNA sequence: TGTGCCAGCAGTTTAGAGGACAGGGGAACCGGGGAGCTGTTTTTT. It encodes CASSLEDRGTGELFF.

The chain uses TRBV7-9 and TRBJ2-7; D possibly uses TRBD1 or TRBD2 (7 bases each). V lost 5 bases and J 7 bases, leaving 24 bases between the germline ends. Germline V gives CDR1 SEHNR, CDR2 FQNEAQ (reference sequence). CDR3 size: 16 residues. CDR3 residues: CASSVTPTGRVREQYF. The CDR3 coding sequence is TGTGCCAGCAGCGTAACCCCGACAGGGAGGGTAAGGGAGCAGTACTTC. The variable domain in full, completed from reference TRBV7-9 and TRBJ2-7, reads DTGVSQNPRHKITKRGQNVTFRCDPISEHNRLYWYRQTLGQGPEFLTYFQNEAQLEKSRLLSDRFSAERPKGSFSTLEIQRTEQGDSAMYLCASSVTPTGRVREQYFGPGTRLTVT.

The chain is built from TRBV13 and TRBJ2-7, with TRBD1 matching 8 bases. The CDR3 sequence is 16 residues long. V dropped 7 bases and J dropped 1; count of bases not matched to a gene: 12. Per the germline V gene, CDR1 is PRHDT and CDR2 is FYEKMQ (reference sequence). In nucleotides, the CDR3 is TGTGCCAGCACCGATCGGACAGGGAGCCTTTCCTACGAGCAGTACTTC. It specifies CASTDRTGSLSYEQYF.

This chain uses TRBV6-5 with TRBJ2-2, with D perhaps TRBD1 (6 bases). Trimming took 6 bases from V and 6 from J, leaving 17 bases between them. The CDR3 is 15 residues long. Looked up from germline, CDR1 is MNHEY and CDR2 is SVGAGI. CDR3 nucleotide sequence: TGTGCCAGCAGATTGGGGGCGGCTAACGCCGGGGAGCTGTTTTTT. Protein: CASRLGAANAGELFF.

The rearrangement links TRBV6-6 to TRBJ2-1, with D unclear. V gave up 0 bases and J gave up 5 bases, with 5 bases separating them. The germline gives CDR1 MNHNY, CDR2 SVGAGI (reference sequence). The CDR3 consists of 13 residues. The CDR3 loop is CASSYSTHNEQFF. CDR3 coding DNA: TGTGCCAGCAGTTACTCGACCCACAATGAGCAGTTCTTC.

This sequence joins TRBV30 and TRBJ1-4, with unresolved D. Germline V gives CDR1 GTSNPN, CDR2 SVGIG (reference sequence). The CDR3 covers 12 residues. Trimming stripped 1 base from V and 8 bases from J, with 8 bases between. DNA for the CDR3: TGTGCCTGGAGTGGCGAGGGAGAAAAACTGTTTTTT. Residues: CAWSGEGEKLFF.

This chain joins TRBV5-6 and TRBJ2-1; D is ambiguous. CDR1 and CDR2 (germline): SGHDT, YYEEEE. V was cut by 4 bases and J by 10 bases, with 12 bases left in between. The CDR3 loop spans 12 amino acids. The CDR3: CASSAAEWEQFF. As DNA, the CDR3 is TGTGCCAGCAGCGCTGCAGAGTGGGAGCAGTTCTTC.

V usage is TRBV28 and J usage is TRBJ1-2; weak D call: TRBD1 (5 bases). From germline, CDR1 is MDHEN and CDR2 SYDVKM. The CDR3 sequence is 14 residues long. V was shortened by 6 bases and J by 2 bases, with 13 bases between the two germline ends. The CDR3 is CASSPKGRNYGYTF. The CDR3 coding sequence is TGTGCCAGCAGCCCTAAGGGGCGGAACTATGGCTACACCTTC.

The chain has TRBV10-3 and TRBJ2-1; D is unresolved. Germline CDR1 reads ENHRY; CDR2 reads SYGVKD. Trimming took 3 bases from V and 2 from J, leaving 11 bases between them. The CDR3 is 15 amino acids. The CDR3 here is CAISDGKATYNEQFF. CDR3 nucleotides: TGTGCCATCAGTGATGGAAAAGCTACCTACAATGAGCAGTTCTTC.

This clone showed up just a few times. The V call is TRBV9, the J call TRBJ2-7; D might be TRBD1 or TRBD2, each matching 5 bases. V lost 7 bases and J 6 bases, leaving 11 bases between the germline ends. The CDR3 totals 11 residues. Germline V gene lookup returns CDR1 SGDLS and CDR2 YYNGEE. For the CDR3, the DNA is TGTGCCAGCGAGGGGATCGGCGAGCAGTACTTC. Amino acids: CASEGIGEQYF.

The chain is built from TRBV6-1 and TRBJ2-7; 7 nucleotides match TRBD1. This CDR3 contains 12 residues. Germline CDR1 MNHNS, CDR2 SASEGT. Trimming at V came to 10 bases and at J to 2 bases, leaving 5 bases not matched to a gene. The CDR3 sequence: CATWDSPYEQYF. The CDR3 DNA reads as TGTGCCACCTGGGACAGCCCCTACGAGCAGTACTTC.

V usage is TRBV28 and J usage is TRBJ1-5, with no clear D. Germline-derived CDR1 and CDR2 are MDHEN and SYDVKM. Trimming left V 8 bases short and J 0 bases short, with 11 bases between. This CDR3 region has 14 residues. The CDR3 sequence is CASRARNSNQPQHF. In nucleotides, the CDR3 is TGTGCCAGCCGGGCAAGGAATAGCAATCAGCCCCAGCATTTT.

For this clone: One end of the junction does not line up with germline, which may come from a read error. V and J are TRBV11-2 and TRBJ1-2, with a possible D match to TRBD1 (6 bases). The germline CDR1 and CDR2 sequences are SGHAT and FQNNGV. The CDR3 loop spans 14 amino acids. CDR3 sequence (DNA): TGTGCCAGTAGCTTAATGGACAGTCCCTATGGCTACACCTTC. Amino acid sequence: CASSLMDSPYGYTF. The whole variable domain, filled in from reference TRBV11-2 and TRBJ1-2, reads EAGVAQSPRYKIIEKRQSVAFWCNPISGHATLYWYQQILGQGPKLLIQFQNNGVVDDSQLPKDRFSAERLKGVDSTLKIQPAKLEDSAVYLCASSLMDSPYGYTFGSGTRLTVV.

The chain couples TRBV11-2 to TRBJ2-2; 14 nucleotides align to TRBD2. Germline CDR1 reads SGHAT; CDR2 reads FQNNGV. V gave up 4 bases and J gave up 4 bases; unmatched junction bases: 5. The length of the CDR3 is 17 residues. The CDR3 nucleotides read TGTGCCAGCAGCTGGGGACTAGCGGGAGACGCCACCGGGGAGCTGTTTTTT. Translation: CASSWGLAGDATGELFF.